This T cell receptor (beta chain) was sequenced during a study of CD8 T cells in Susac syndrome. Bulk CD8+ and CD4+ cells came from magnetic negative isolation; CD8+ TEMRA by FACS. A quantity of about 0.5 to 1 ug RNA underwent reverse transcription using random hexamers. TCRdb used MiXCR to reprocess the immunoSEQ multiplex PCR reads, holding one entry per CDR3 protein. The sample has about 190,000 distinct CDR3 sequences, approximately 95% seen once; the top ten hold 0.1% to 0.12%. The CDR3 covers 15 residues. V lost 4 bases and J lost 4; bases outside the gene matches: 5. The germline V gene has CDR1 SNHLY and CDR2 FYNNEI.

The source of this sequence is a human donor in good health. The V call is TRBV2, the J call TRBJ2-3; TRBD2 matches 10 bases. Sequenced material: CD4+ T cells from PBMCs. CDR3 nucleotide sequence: TGTGCCAGCAGTGGGAGCGGGGGGGGCCCAGATACGCAGTATTTT. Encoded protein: CASSGSGGGPDTQYF.